This TCR beta chain was recorded in a study of T cells in Graves' hyperthyroidism and ophthalmopathy. Study overall: It was at initial diagnosis, before any treatment, that peripheral blood was collected.

In its sample, this clonotype was seen many times. What it recognizes is unknown. TCR beta CDR3 regions were amplified from RNA. The HTBI primer set drove a first-round RT-PCR of the TCR CDR3. Using its own MiXCR run on the multiplex PCR reads, TCRdb lists one record per CDR3 protein. The data show about 290,000 distinct CDR3 sequences, with 10% to 15% seen just once and 6% to 8% held by the top ten. Study-wide points: In the blood, most expanded thyroid clonotypes above 0.001 appeared as well.

The J segment lost 7 bases and the V segment lost 8 bases, leaving 9 bases of the junction unmatched. Germline CDR1 is ENHRY and CDR2 is SYGVKD. CDR3 length equals 14 residues. Lactation, pregnancy, other autoimmune disease or uncontrolled infection excluded patients. PBMCs were sourced from more than 9 ml fresh peripheral blood. The sequencing sample was made of blood. This clonotype was obtained from a woman aged 25-40 years with Graves' hyperthyroidism that later progressed to Graves' ophthalmopathy. V usage is TRBV10-3 and J usage is TRBJ2-3; TRBD2 matches 10 bases. The CDR3 here is CAIGGASGSYTQYF. CDR3 sequence (DNA): TGTGCCATCGGGGGAGCTAGCGGGAGCTATACGCAGTATTTT.